The rows below give T cell receptor beta chains drawn from one sample of a study of spatial heterogeneity in lung cancer. TCRdb fed the 5' RACE reads into MiXCR, producing one record per CDR3 protein. The sample shows over a thousand distinct CDR3 sequences, around 30% of them seen only once. Sequencing used normal lung tissue next to the tumor, obtained at surgery. These receptors were obtained from a female donor with early-stage non-small cell lung cancer. CDR3s include the opening cysteine and the closing phenylalanine or tryptophan. Fields, in order: J gene, D gene, V gene, clone size, CDR3 protein, CDR3 DNA. D genes are given only for firm matches. Expanded clones are given a class, and other clones once, few, many or no size at all.

J: TRBJ2-7; D: TRBD2; V: TRBV7-2; size: few; CDR3: CASSTTGTRAYEQYF; DNA: TGTGCCAGCAGCACGACCGGGACTAGAGCCTACGAGCAGTACTTC
J: TRBJ2-5; D: .; V: TRBV7-2; size: medium-sized; CDR3: CASSLGGGARGETQYF; DNA: TGTGCCAGCAGCTTAGGAGGAGGGGCCAGGGGAGAGACCCAGTACTTC
J: TRBJ2-1; D: .; V: TRBV7-8; size: .; CDR3: CASSSTYNEQFF; DNA: TGTGCCAGCAGCTCTACCTACAATGAGCAGTTCTTC
J: TRBJ2-1; D: .; V: TRBV4-1; size: .; CDR3: CASSQEVRRDSSYNEQFF; DNA: TGCGCCAGCAGCCAAGAGGTCCGGCGGGACTCTTCCTACAATGAGCAGTTCTTC
J: TRBJ1-5; D: .; V: TRBV2; size: .; CDR3: CASRAGQNLNQPQHF; DNA: TGTGCCAGCAGAGCCGGACAGAACCTTAATCAGCCCCAGCATTTT
J: TRBJ2-2; D: TRBD1; V: TRBV10-3; size: .; CDR3: CATGQDVDTGELFF; DNA: TGTGCCACCGGACAGGATGTGGACACCGGGGAGCTGTTTTTT
J: TRBJ2-2; D: TRBD1; V: TRBV5-4; size: .; CDR3: CASSQGQDTGELFF; DNA: TGTGCCAGCAGCCAAGGACAGGACACCGGGGAGCTGTTTTTT